The 18 T cell receptor beta chains presented below share a single source sample, sequenced in a study of cytomegalovirus exposure and HLA in healthy donors. Clones were read by immunoSEQ multiplex PCR, and TCRdb kept only the in-frame ones, dropping some. The sample carries 220,000 or so clones, 90% to 95% recorded once. The source material was PBMCs. These receptors originate from a woman between 18 and 29 years old in good health and CMV-seronegative.

The rearrangement joins TRBV30 to TRBJ2-2; no reliable D call. The CDR3 contains 12 residues. Germline-derived CDR1 and CDR2 are GTSNPN and SVGIG (reference sequence). V dropped 3 bases and J dropped 3 bases, with 5 bases sitting between them. The CDR3 nucleotides are TGTGCCTGGAGCCCTGACACCGGGGAGCTGTTTTTT. It yields the protein CAWSPDTGELFF.

The V call is TRBV2, the J call TRBJ2-1; a possible D gene is TRBD1 (6 bases). The CDR3 spans 11 residues. The germline CDR1 and CDR2 sequences are SNHLY and FYNNEI. V was trimmed by 7 bases and J by 8 bases, leaving 9 bases between them. The CDR3 nucleotides read TGTGCCAGCATACAGGGTTATGAGCAGTTCTTC. It codes for CASIQGYEQFF.

V usage is TRBV7-9 and J usage is TRBJ1-2; no clear D gene. This CDR3 comprises 13 residues. V was clipped by 2 bases and J by 6 bases, with 10 bases between them. Per germline, CDR1 SEHNR and CDR2 FQNEAQ (reference sequence). The CDR3 DNA is TGTGCCAGCAGCTTAAGGACGGAGGATGGCTACACCTTC. It is translated as CASSLRTEDGYTF.

This clone was recorded only once. The chain links TRBV7-8 to TRBJ2-2, with D possibly being TRBD2 (6 bases). V was pared by 2 bases and J by 6 bases, with 16 bases between. The CDR3 is 16 residues long. Germline CDR1 and CDR2: SGHVS and FQNEAQ. This chain's CDR3 is CASSLSGGKSPGELFF. The CDR3 DNA reads as TGTGCCAGCAGCTTAAGTGGCGGGAAATCCCCCGGGGAGCTGTTTTTT.

The V and J genes are TRBV5-4 and TRBJ1-1; weak D call: TRBD1 (6 bases). The CDR3 is 12 amino acids. V lost 2 bases to trimming and J lost 6 bases, with 8 bases between them. CDR1 is SGHNT and CDR2 is YYREEE in the germline V gene (reference sequence). The CDR3 DNA follows: TGTGCCAGCAGCTTCAACAGGGCTGAAGCTTTCTTT. Translating gives CASSFNRAEAFF.

The chain links TRBV19 to TRBJ1-6; tentative D call: TRBD1 (5 bases). This CDR3 is built from 16 residues. CDR1 is LNHDA and CDR2 is SQIVND in the germline V gene (reference sequence). Trimming cost V 7 bases and J 5 bases, with 18 bases left between them. CDR3 loop: CASTSPRGMNNSPLHF. The DNA of the CDR3 is TGTGCCAGTACCTCTCCCCGGGGGATGAATAATTCACCCCTCCACTTT.

This clone was counted a single time. This chain links TRBV2 with TRBJ2-5; 7 positions match TRBD1. CDR3 length equals 14 residues. The V gene's germline CDR1 is SNHLY and CDR2 FYNNEI. Trimming at V came to 8 bases and at J to 2 bases, leaving 8 bases not matched to a gene. CDR3 sequence reads: CASAPLTGQETQYF. CDR3 nucleotide sequence: TGTGCCAGCGCCCCTTTGACAGGGCAAGAGACCCAGTACTTC.

The chain combines TRBV6-1 with TRBJ1-2, with TRBD1 matching over 7 bases. V shed 4 bases and J 0 bases; nucleotides not matched to a gene: 2. This CDR3 region has 14 residues. CDR1 and CDR2 from the germline V gene are MNHNS and SASEGT. CDR3 loop: CASSAGTANYGYTF. For the CDR3, the DNA is TGTGCCAGCAGTGCTGGGACAGCTAACTATGGCTACACCTTC.

The chain joins TRBV5-4 to TRBJ2-1, with 10 bases fitting TRBD2. J gave up 6 bases and V 4 bases, and 13 bases lay outside the gene matches. Germline lookup yields CDR1 SGHNT and CDR2 YYREEE (reference sequence). The CDR3 spans 17 residues. CDR3: CASSGAETSGFFNEQFF. The CDR3 DNA follows: TGTGCCAGCAGCGGCGCAGAGACTAGCGGGTTTTTCAATGAGCAGTTCTTC.

The chain is built from TRBV13 and TRBJ2-1; 9 nucleotides agree with TRBD1. The CDR3 sequence is 15 residues long. Germline V lookup: CDR1 PRHDT, CDR2 FYEKMQ (reference sequence). With 5 bases clipped from V and 5 bases from J, the junction kept 7 bases outside the gene matches. In DNA, the CDR3 is TGTGCCAGCAGCCGCCGGGACAGGGACCACAATGAGCAGTTCTTC. Encoded protein: CASSRRDRDHNEQFF.

The gene calls are TRBV19 and TRBJ2-2; D unclear. Germline loops: CDR1 LNHDA, CDR2 SQIVND (reference sequence). The CDR3 contains 14 residues. The germline V and J ends were trimmed by 6 bases and 3 bases, with 11 bases remaining between them. CDR3 coding DNA: TGTGCCAGTAGATCCTTTTATGACACCGGGGAGCTGTTTTTT. Encoded protein: CASRSFYDTGELFF. The variable domain in full, with the rest retrieved from reference TRBV19 and TRBJ2-2, is DGGITQSPKYLFRKEGQNVTLSCEQNLNHDAMYWYRQDPGQGLRLIYYSQIVNDFQKGDIAEGYSVSREKKESFPLTVTSAQKNPTAFYLCASRSFYDTGELFFGEGSRLTVL.

The V and J genes are TRBV4-1 and TRBJ1-5; 7 nucleotides agree with TRBD1. The V segment lost 0 bases and the J segment 7 bases; nucleotides outside the gene matches: 9. This CDR3 contains 16 residues. The germline V gene has CDR1 MGHRA and CDR2 YSYEKL. The CDR3 region has the DNA TGCGCCAGCAGCCAAGATGGACAGGCGGTAGGACAGCCCCAGCATTTT. Protein: CASSQDGQAVGQPQHF.

The V and J genes are TRBV5-6 and TRBJ2-5; 12 bases match TRBD2. Looked up from germline, CDR1 is SGHDT and CDR2 is YYEEEE. V trimming: 0 bases; J trimming: 5 bases; junction bases outside the gene matches: 5. The CDR3 runs to 16 residues. CDR3 nucleotides: TGTGCCAGCAGCTTGGAACTAGCGGGAGGAGAGGAGACCCAGTACTTC. It translates to CASSLELAGGEETQYF.

The V and J genes are TRBV5-1 and TRBJ2-1, with 9 bases lining up with TRBD2. The junction had 8 bases not matched to a gene; V was cut back by 0 bases and J by 4 bases. The CDR3 has 17 amino acids. Germline CDR1 reads SGHRS; CDR2 reads YFSETQ. The DNA for the CDR3 is TGCGCCAGCAGCTTGGCATTGGCGGGAGGGATGTACAATGAGCAGTTCTTC. Translated: CASSLALAGGMYNEQFF.

This chain connects TRBV27 to TRBJ1-1; possible D gene TRBD1, 5 bases. The germline CDR1 and CDR2 sequences are MNHEY and SMNVEV (reference sequence). V gave up 8 bases and J gave up 3 bases, with 13 bases separating them. The CDR3 length is 13 residues. The CDR3 spells CASAWTRDTEAFF. CDR3 nucleotides: TGTGCCAGCGCCTGGACCAGGGACACTGAAGCTTTCTTT.

The chain recombines TRBV15 with TRBJ2-5; 8 nucleotides match TRBD1. CDR1 and CDR2 (germline): LNHNV, YYDKDF (reference sequence). CDR3 size: 17 residues. The V segment lost 1 base and the J segment 5 bases; nucleotides outside the gene matches: 12. The CDR3 nucleotides are TGTGCCACCAGCAGAGTCTCTACGACAGGGGTCGAGGAGACCCAGTACTTC. Amino acid sequence: CATSRVSTTGVEETQYF. Complete variable domain (other parts from reference TRBV15 and TRBJ2-5): DAMVIQNPRYQVTQFGKPVTLSCSQTLNHNVMYWYQQKSSQAPKLLFHYYDKDFNNEADTPDNFQSRRPNTSFCFLDIRSPGLGDTAMYLCATSRVSTTGVEETQYFGPGTRLLVL.

The chain joins TRBV6-5 to TRBJ2-7, with 11 bases lining up with TRBD1. Germline lookup yields CDR1 MNHEY and CDR2 SVGAGI. V lost 6 bases, J lost 4 bases, and 5 bases stayed unmatched. This CDR3 is 14 amino acids long. The CDR3 DNA reads as TGTGCCAGCAGCCGGGGACAGGGGGTTTACGAGCAGTACTTC. Residues: CASSRGQGVYEQYF.

This clone is a singleton in its sample. This rearrangement joins TRBV7-2 to TRBJ2-7, with 9 bases lining up with TRBD1. The CDR3 is made up of 15 amino acids. J was trimmed by 1 base and V by 6 bases; bases with no gene match: 7. CDR1 is SGHTA, CDR2 FQGNSA, per germline. The CDR3 is CASSKPGTGSYEQYF. CDR3 DNA: TGTGCCAGCAGTAAACCCGGGACAGGGTCCTACGAGCAGTACTTC.